One TCR beta chain is described in this entry. The antigen is unknown. Deep-level running was used for the assay. Assay used: immunoSEQ multiplex PCR; TCRdb lists only in-frame clones, some missing. The table records around 2.3 million clones, nearly 97% of them present only once. The data are from a study of shared clonotypes between healthy human individuals. Findings of the study overall: The small donor group covered limited genetic and exposure diversity.

V lost 5 bases and J 3 bases, leaving 5 bases between the germline ends. The germline gives CDR1 LNHDA, CDR2 SQIVND (reference sequence). This CDR3 contains 12 residues. The chain carries TRBV19 and TRBJ1-3; the D is unclear. What was sequenced was naive CD4+ T cells sorted from blood. The subset here: CD45RA+ positively selected. The clonotype comes from a man between 18 and 35 years old in good health. The chain's CDR3 is CASSYSGNTIYF. The DNA for the CDR3 is TGTGCCAGTAGTTACAGTGGAAACACCATATATTTT.